Sequencing of this TCR beta chain was carried out in a study of T cell responses to AZD1222 COVID-19 vaccine. The study's findings and limits: The sample set comprised mostly white British donors with more females, and clonal diversity was possibly underestimated.

This clone has a handful of counts. Its antigen remains unknown. Unmatched junction bases numbered 9, after V lost 7 bases and J lost 7 bases. CDR3 length: 13 amino acids. Germline CDR1 SQVTM, CDR2 ANQGSEA. Clones were read by immunoSEQ multiplex PCR, and TCRdb kept only the in-frame ones, dropping some. The sample has some 120,000 clones; approximately 88% are singletons. Material: peripheral blood, obtained on day 0 of AZD1222 vaccination. This receptor was obtained from an adult in good health. This sequence joins TRBV29-1 and TRBJ2-2, with TRBD1 matching over 7 bases. Here the CDR3 reads CSGMTGYGGELFF. Written as DNA, the CDR3 is TGCAGCGGGATGACAGGGTACGGCGGGGAGCTGTTTTTT.